The rows below give T cell receptor beta chains drawn from one sample of a study of blood T cell repertoires in COVID-19. Libraries were prepared by immunoSEQ multiplex PCR; TCRdb keeps only in-frame clonotypes and omits some of them. The table lists under 300,000 clones, 85% of them singletons. Sample: peripheral blood. All receptors derive from a human donor in a cohort sampled during active COVID-19. The CDR3 runs from the conserved cysteine through the conserved F or W. The D gene is left open where the match is weak.

j_call	v_call	d_call	cdr3_aa
TRBJ2-7	TRBV7-2	TRBD1	CASSLRSGQGAGEQYF
TRBJ1-1	TRBV12-3/TRBV12-4	.	CASRQTASTEAFF
TRBJ2-1	TRBV27	TRBD1	CASSLDPRGLTQFF
TRBJ2-1	TRBV21-1	.	CASSKEEREGPYCEQFF
TRBJ1-1	TRBV28	TRBD1	CASSLYGTGSGRAFF
TRBJ2-1	TRBV12-5	.	CASGFPGLSYNEQFF
TRBJ2-2	TRBV19	TRBD2	CASSRRGLAGVVTGELFF
TRBJ2-5	TRBV5-1	.	CASSLGAQGRETQYF
TRBJ1-1	TRBV18	.	CASSPLDSPNTEAFF
TRBJ2-7	TRBV12-5	TRBD2	CASGLSLAGDPYEQYF
TRBJ1-1	TRBV28	.	CASSSTGHPASDYTEAFF
TRBJ2-1	TRBV30	TRBD2	CAWSVSWTSGHLGKQFF
TRBJ2-2	TRBV19	TRBD1	CASSTIRQGWNTGELFF